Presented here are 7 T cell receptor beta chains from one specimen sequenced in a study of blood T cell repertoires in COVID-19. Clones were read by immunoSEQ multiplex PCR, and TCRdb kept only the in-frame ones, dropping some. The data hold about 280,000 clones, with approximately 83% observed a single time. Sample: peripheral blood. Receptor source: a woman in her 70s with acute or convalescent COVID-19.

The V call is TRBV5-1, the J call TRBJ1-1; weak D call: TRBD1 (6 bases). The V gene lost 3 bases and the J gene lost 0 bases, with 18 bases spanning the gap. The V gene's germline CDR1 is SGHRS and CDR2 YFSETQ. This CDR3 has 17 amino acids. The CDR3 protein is CASSSPRGGQVNTEAFF. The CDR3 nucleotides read TGCGCCAGCAGCTCCCCCCGGGGGGGGCAGGTGAACACTGAAGCTTTCTTT.

In DNA form, the CDR3 reads TGCGCCAGCAGCCCCGACAGCTCTAGATACTATGGCTACACCTTC. Its translation: CASSPDSSRYYGYTF. The rearrangement links TRBV5-1 to TRBJ1-2; TRBD1 is a possible D gene (5 bases). Germline-derived CDR1 and CDR2 are SGHRS and YFSETQ. The CDR3 is 15 amino acids. Deletions cut 4 bases from V and 3 bases from J, with 16 bases between.

The CDR3 DNA sequence: TGCGCCAGCAGCCATCAGGGGGAAAACTATGGCTACACCTTC. It translates to CASSHQGENYGYTF. The V call is TRBV4-1, the J call TRBJ1-2; the match to TRBD1 covers 7 bases. The junction had 3 bases not matched to a gene; V was cut back by 3 bases and J by 2 bases. CDR1 and CDR2 (germline): MGHRA, YSYEKL. There are 14 residues in the CDR3.

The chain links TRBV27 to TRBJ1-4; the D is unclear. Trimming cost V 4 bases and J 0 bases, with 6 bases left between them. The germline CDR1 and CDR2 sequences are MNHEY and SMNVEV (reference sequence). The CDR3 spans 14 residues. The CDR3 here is CASSSTPTNEKLFF. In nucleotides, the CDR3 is TGTGCCAGCAGTTCCACTCCAACTAATGAAAAACTGTTTTTT.

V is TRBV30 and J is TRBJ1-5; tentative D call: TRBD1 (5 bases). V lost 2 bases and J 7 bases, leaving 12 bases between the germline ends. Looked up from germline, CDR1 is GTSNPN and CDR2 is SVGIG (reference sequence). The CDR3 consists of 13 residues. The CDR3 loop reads CAWSPGHRQPQHF. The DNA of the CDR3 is TGTGCCTGGAGTCCAGGGCACCGGCAGCCCCAGCATTTT.

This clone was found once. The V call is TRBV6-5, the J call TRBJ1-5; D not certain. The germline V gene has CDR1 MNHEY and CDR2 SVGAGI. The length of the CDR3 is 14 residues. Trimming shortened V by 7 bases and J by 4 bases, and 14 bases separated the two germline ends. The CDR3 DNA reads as TGTGCCAGCACTGGCGGCCTGGGTAATCAGCCCCAGCATTTT. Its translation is CASTGGLGNQPQHF.

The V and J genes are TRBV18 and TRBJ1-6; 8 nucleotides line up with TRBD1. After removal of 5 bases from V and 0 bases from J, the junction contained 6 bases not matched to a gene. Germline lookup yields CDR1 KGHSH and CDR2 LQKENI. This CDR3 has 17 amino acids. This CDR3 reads CASSRTGPFSYNSPLHF. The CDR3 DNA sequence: TGTGCCAGCTCAAGGACAGGGCCGTTCTCCTATAATTCACCCCTCCACTTT.